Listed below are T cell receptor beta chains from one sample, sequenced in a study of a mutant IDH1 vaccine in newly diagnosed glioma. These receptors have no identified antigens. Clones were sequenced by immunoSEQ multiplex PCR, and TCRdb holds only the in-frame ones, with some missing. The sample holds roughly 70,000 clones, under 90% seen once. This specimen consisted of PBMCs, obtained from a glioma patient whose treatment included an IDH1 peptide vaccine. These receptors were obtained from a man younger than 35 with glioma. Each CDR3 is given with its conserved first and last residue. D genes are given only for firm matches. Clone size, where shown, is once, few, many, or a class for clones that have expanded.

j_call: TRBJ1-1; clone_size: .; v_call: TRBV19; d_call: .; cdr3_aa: CASSMKGDTEAFF; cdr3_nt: TGTGCCAGTAGTATGAAGGGCGACACTGAAGCTTTCTTT
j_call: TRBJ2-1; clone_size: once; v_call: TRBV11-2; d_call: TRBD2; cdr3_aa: CASSFTSVSYNEQFF; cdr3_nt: TGTGCCAGCAGCTTCACTAGCGTCTCCTACAATGAGCAGTTCTTC
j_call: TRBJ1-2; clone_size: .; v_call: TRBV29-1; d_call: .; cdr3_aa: CSAGKTERRSYGYTF; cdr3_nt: TGCAGCGCAGGCAAGACGGAGAGGCGGTCCTATGGCTACACCTTC
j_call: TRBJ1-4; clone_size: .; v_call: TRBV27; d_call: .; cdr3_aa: CASSPHALGGTNEKLFF; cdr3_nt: TGTGCCAGCAGTCCCCATGCCCTCGGGGGAACTAATGAAAAACTGTTTTTT
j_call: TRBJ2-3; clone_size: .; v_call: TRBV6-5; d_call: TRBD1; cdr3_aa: CASRQTTGGTDTQYF; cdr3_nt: TGTGCCAGCAGACAAACCACAGGGGGCACAGATACGCAGTATTTT
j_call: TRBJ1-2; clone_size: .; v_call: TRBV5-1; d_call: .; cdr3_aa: CASSPTGLNYGYTF; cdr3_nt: TGCGCCAGCAGTCCGACAGGACTTAACTATGGCTACACCTTC
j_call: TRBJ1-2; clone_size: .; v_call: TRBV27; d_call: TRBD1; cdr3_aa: CASSYSGGSGYGYTF; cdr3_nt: TGTGCCAGCAGTTATTCAGGGGGCTCGGGCTATGGCTACACCTTC
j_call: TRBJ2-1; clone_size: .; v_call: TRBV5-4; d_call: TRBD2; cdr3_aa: CASSFGLAGDDEQFF; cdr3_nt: TGTGCCAGCAGCTTCGGTCTAGCGGGAGACGATGAGCAGTTCTTC
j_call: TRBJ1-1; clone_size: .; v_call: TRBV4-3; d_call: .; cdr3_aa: CASSDRVWGTEAFF; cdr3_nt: TGCGCCAGCAGCGATCGGGTATGGGGCACTGAAGCTTTCTTT
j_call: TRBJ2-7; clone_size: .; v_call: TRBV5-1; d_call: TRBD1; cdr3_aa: CASSPGTDIYYEQYF; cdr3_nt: TGCGCCAGCAGCCCCGGGACAGATATTTACTACGAGCAGTACTTC
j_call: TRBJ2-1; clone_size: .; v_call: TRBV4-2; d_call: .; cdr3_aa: CASSASGTPGNEQFF; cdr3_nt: TGTGCCAGCAGCGCCTCAGGGACACCCGGCAATGAGCAGTTCTTC
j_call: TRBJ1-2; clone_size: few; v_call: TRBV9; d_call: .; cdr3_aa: CASSVGHGYTF; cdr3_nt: TGTGCCAGCAGCGTAGGTCATGGCTACACCTTC
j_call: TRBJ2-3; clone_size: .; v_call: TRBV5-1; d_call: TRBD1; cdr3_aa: CASSLVGTGWTDTQYF; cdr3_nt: TGCGCCAGCAGCTTAGTCGGGACAGGGTGGACAGATACGCAGTATTTT
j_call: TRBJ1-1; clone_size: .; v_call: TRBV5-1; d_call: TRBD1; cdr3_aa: CASRGGTGSEAFF; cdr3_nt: TGCGCCAGCAGAGGCGGGACAGGGTCTGAAGCTTTCTTT
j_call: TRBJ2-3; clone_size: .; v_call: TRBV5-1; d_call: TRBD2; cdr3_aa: CASSLVPAGETDTQYF; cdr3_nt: TGCGCCAGCAGCTTGGTTCCAGCGGGGGAAACAGATACGCAGTATTTT
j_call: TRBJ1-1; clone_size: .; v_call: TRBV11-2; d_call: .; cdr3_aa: CASSFGPFNTEAFF; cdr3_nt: TGTGCCAGCAGCTTTGGTCCGTTCAACACTGAAGCTTTCTTT
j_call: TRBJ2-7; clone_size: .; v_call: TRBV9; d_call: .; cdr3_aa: CASSVGGTGTVYEQYF; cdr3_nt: TGTGCCAGCAGCGTAGGAGGAACGGGAACGGTCTACGAGCAGTACTTC
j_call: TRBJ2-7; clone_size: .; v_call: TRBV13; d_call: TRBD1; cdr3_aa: CASSLGRDRAYEQYF; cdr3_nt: TGTGCCAGCAGCTTAGGCCGGGACAGGGCCTACGAGCAGTACTTC
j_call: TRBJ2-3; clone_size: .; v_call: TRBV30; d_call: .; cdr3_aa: CAWSAWGTSTDTQYF; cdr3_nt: TGTGCCTGGAGCGCCTGGGGGACTAGCACAGATACGCAGTATTTT
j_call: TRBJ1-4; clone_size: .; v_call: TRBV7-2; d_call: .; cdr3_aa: CASSLAAATNEKLFF; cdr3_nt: TGTGCCAGCAGCTTAGCGGCAGCAACTAATGAAAAACTGTTTTTT
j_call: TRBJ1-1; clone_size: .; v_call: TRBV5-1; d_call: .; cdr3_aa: CASSFDTDTEAFF; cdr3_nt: TGCGCCAGCAGCTTTGACACCGACACTGAAGCTTTCTTT
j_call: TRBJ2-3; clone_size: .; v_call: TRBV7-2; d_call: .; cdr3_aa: CASSFLDLMGDTQYF; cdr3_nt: TGTGCCAGCAGCTTTTTGGACCTAATGGGAGATACGCAGTATTTT
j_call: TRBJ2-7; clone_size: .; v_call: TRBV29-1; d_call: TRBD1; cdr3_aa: CSVETGPYEQYF; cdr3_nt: TGCAGCGTTGAGACAGGGCCCTACGAGCAGTACTTC
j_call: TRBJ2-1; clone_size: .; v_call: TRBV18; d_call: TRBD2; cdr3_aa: CASSPPTGGEQFF; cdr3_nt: TGTGCCAGCTCACCACCGACGGGGGGTGAGCAGTTCTTC
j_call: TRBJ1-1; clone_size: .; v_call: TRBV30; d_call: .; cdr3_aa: CAWGYTNTEAFF; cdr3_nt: TGTGCCTGGGGATACACGAACACTGAAGCTTTCTTT
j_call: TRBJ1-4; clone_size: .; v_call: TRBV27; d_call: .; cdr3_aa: CASSFVGRGTHEKLFF; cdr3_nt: TGTGCCAGCAGTTTTGTAGGGCGGGGAACGCATGAAAAACTGTTTTTT
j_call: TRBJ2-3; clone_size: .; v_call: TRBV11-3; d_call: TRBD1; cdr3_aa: CASSPGTASTDTQYF; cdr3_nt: TGTGCCAGCAGCCCCGGGACAGCTAGCACAGATACGCAGTATTTT
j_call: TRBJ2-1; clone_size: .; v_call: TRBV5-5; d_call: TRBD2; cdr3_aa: CASSIRTSGRSYNEQFF; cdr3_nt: TGTGCCAGCAGCATCCGGACTAGCGGGAGGTCCTACAATGAGCAGTTCTTC
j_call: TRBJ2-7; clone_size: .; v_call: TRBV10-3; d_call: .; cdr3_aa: CAISDGIYEQYF; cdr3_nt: TGTGCCATCAGTGATGGGATCTACGAGCAGTACTTC
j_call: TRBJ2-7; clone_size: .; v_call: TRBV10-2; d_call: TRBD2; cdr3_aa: CASSEGPSGTYEQYF; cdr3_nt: TGCGCCAGCAGTGAGGGCCCTAGCGGGACCTACGAGCAGTACTTC
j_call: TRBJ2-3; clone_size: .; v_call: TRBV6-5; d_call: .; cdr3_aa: CASSLSFTSTDTQYF; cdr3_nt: TGTGCCAGCAGCCTCAGCTTTACTAGCACAGATACGCAGTATTTT
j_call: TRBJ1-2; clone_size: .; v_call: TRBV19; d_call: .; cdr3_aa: CASSIDLLTPYGYTF; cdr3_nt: TGTGCCAGTAGTATAGATTTGCTAACACCCTATGGCTACACCTTC
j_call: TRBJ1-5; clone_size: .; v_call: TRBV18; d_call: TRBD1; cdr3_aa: CASSRTGVPNQPQHF; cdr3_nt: TGTGCCAGCTCCAGGACAGGGGTGCCCAATCAGCCCCAGCATTTT
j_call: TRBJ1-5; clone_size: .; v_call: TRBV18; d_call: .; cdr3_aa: CASSPSGQDNQPQHF; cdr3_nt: TGTGCCAGCTCACCGTCGGGGCAGGACAATCAGCCCCAGCATTTT
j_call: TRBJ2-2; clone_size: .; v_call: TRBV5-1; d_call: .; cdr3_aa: CASSSIGSGELFF; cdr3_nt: TGCGCCAGCAGCTCCATTGGGTCCGGGGAGCTGTTTTTT
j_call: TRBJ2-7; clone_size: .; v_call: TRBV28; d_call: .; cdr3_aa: CASCTPRSPYEQYF; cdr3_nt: TGTGCCAGCTGCACCCCAAGGAGTCCCTACGAGCAGTACTTC
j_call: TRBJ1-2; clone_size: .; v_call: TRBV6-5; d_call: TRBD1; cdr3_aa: CASTGGDGVGGYTF; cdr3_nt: TGTGCCAGCACAGGGGGCGATGGAGTCGGAGGCTACACCTTC
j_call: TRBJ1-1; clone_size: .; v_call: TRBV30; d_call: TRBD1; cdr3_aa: CAWGDRATEAFF; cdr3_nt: TGTGCCTGGGGGGACAGGGCCACTGAAGCTTTCTTT
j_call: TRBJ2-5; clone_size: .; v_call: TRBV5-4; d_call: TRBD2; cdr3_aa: CASSWDYAQETQYF; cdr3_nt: TGTGCCAGCAGCTGGGACTACGCCCAAGAGACCCAGTACTTC
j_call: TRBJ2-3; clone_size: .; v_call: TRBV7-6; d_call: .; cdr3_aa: CASSLPESFGGTSTDTQYF; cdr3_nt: TGTGCCAGCAGCTTACCTGAGAGTTTCGGAGGGACTAGCACAGATACGCAGTATTTT
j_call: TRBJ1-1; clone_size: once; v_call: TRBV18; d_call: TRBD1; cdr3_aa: CASSPKQGENTEAFF; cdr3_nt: TGTGCCAGCTCACCAAAACAGGGGGAGAACACTGAAGCTTTCTTT
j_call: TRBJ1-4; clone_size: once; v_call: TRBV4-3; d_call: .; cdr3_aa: CASSQEAARTTNEKLFF; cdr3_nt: TGCGCCAGCAGCCAAGAGGCAGCCCGGACAACTAATGAAAAACTGTTTTTT
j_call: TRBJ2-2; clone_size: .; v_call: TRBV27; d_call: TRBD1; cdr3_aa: CASWTGGTGELFF; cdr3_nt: TGTGCCAGCTGGACAGGGGGCACCGGGGAGCTGTTTTTT
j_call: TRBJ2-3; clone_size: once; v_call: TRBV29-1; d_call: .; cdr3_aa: CSVLTSFRSTDTQYF; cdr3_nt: TGCAGCGTCTTAACTAGCTTTCGTAGCACAGATACGCAGTATTTT
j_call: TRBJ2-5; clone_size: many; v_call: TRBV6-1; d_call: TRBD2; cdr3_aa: CASSASAGGPETQYF; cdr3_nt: TGTGCCAGCAGTGCTTCGGCGGGGGGGCCAGAGACCCAGTACTTC
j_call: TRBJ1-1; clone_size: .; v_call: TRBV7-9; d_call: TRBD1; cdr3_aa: CASSLATGGEPEAFF; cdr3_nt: TGTGCCAGCAGCTTAGCGACAGGGGGCGAGCCTGAAGCTTTCTTT
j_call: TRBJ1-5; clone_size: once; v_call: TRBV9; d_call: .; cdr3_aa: CASSVGTSNQPQHF; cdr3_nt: TGTGCCAGCAGCGTCGGGACGAGCAATCAGCCCCAGCATTTT
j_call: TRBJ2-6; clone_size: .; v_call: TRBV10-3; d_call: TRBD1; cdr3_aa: CATRPGQGASGANVLTF; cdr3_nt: TGTGCCACCAGGCCGGGACAGGGAGCATCGGGGGCCAACGTCCTGACTTTC
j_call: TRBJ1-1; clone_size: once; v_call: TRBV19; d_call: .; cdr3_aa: CASSIQIGTDRNTEAFF; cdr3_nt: TGTGCCAGTAGTATACAGATAGGAACGGACCGGAACACTGAAGCTTTCTTT
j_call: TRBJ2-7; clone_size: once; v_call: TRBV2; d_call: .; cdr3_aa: CASSDRMIPRYEQYF; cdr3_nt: TGTGCCAGCAGCGATCGGATGATCCCCCGGTACGAGCAGTACTTC
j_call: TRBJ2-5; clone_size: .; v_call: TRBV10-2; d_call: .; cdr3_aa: CASSERRETQYF; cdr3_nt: TGCGCCAGCAGTGAGAGGCGGGAGACCCAGTACTTC